This paragraph reports one T cell receptor (beta chain). As yet, its antigen is unknown. The V and J ends lost 7 bases and 5 bases respectively, with 14 bases between them. This CDR3 has 13 amino acids. The record originates from a study of T cell responses to AZD1222 COVID-19 vaccine. Study-wide results and limits: An increase in Spike-specific TCR breadth and depth was observed after two AZD1222 doses. Regions left unmutated in variants are reportedly the target of nearly half of spike-specific TCRs. Baseline seropositivity occurred in only six AZD1222 recipients. White British ancestry dominated among donors, who included more females, and clonal diversity was possibly underestimated.

The method was immunoSEQ multiplex PCR; TCRdb's version includes in-frame clones alone and lacks a portion of them. The sample shows around 130,000 clones, 80% to 90% of them seen only once. The receptor's source is an adult in good health. The V gene is TRBV12-3 or TRBV12-4, the J gene TRBJ1-2; no definite D call. The starting material was peripheral blood, obtained on day 0 of AZD1222 vaccination. The CDR3 bases are TGTGCCAGCAATGGTCGTGTCGGGTATGGCTACACCTTC. Translation: CASNGRVGYGYTF.